The rows below give T cell receptor beta chains drawn from one sample of a study of ipilimumab plus nivolumab after autologous stem cell transplantation. Generated by immunoSEQ multiplex PCR, the TCRdb table keeps only in-frame clones and is missing some. The sample records over 35,000 clones, nearly 95% being singletons. The sample here was PBMCs, taken in a trial of ipilimumab plus nivolumab as post-transplant consolidation. All receptors derive from a male donor with multiple myeloma. Each CDR3 is given with its conserved first and last residue. A D gene is named only where the DNA matches it firmly. Some rows have no size entry. The others give once, few or many, or a class for an expanded clone.

>-|-|TRBJ1-1|TRBV30
TGTGCCTGGAGTGTAAACAGGGTGACTGAAGCTTTCTTT
CAWSVNRVTEAFF
>-|-|TRBJ2-5|TRBV5-1
TGCGCCAGCAGCTTGGATGGGGGATCTCAAGAGACCCAGTACTTC
CASSLDGGSQETQYF
>-|-|TRBJ2-7|TRBV6-1
TGTGCCAGCAGTGGTTGGGGGCTAAGCTCCTACGAGCAGTACTTC
CASSGWGLSSYEQYF
>once|-|TRBJ1-2|TRBV7-2
TGTGCCAGCAGCTCAAGGAGTACAGGGAGGAATGGCTACACCTTC
CASSSRSTGRNGYTF
>few|-|TRBJ1-5|TRBV4-1
TGCGCCAGCGACTATAGCAATCAGCCCCAGCATTTT
CASDYSNQPQHF
>once|TRBD2|TRBJ2-1|TRBV28
TGTGCCAGCAGTTTACCTCCCCTAGAGGCGGGAGGAGGGTACCACAATGAGCAGTTCTTC
CASSLPPLEAGGGYHNEQFF
>-|-|TRBJ2-6|TRBV6-1
TGTGCCAGCAGTGAAGGGAGCTCTGGGGCCAACGTCCTGACTTTC
CASSEGSSGANVLTF
>-|TRBD2|TRBJ2-7|TRBV4-3
TGCGCCAGCAGCCCAGGGGCGGGGGGCTACTCCTACGAGCAGTACTTC
CASSPGAGGYSYEQYF
>-|TRBD1|TRBJ1-5|TRBV28
TGTGCCAGCAGTTTAAGCGGACAGGGAAGAAATCAGCCCCAGCATTTT
CASSLSGQGRNQPQHF
>-|-|TRBJ1-1|TRBV18
TGTGCCAGCTCACCACTCGGCGGGACGCAGACAAACACTGAAGCTTTCTTT
CASSPLGGTQTNTEAFF
>-|TRBD2|TRBJ2-5|TRBV10-3
TGTGCCATCAGTGAGTCAGCGGGAGGGACGAGGCAAGAGACCCAGTACTTC
CAISESAGGTRQETQYF
>-|-|TRBJ2-7|TRBV7-9
TGTGCCAGCAGCTTAGGGGGACGGAACTACGAGCAGTACTTC
CASSLGGRNYEQYF
>once|-|TRBJ2-5|TRBV5-6
TGTGCCAGCAGCTTGCCAATGACTGGAGGAGAGACCCAGTACTTC
CASSLPMTGGETQYF
>-|-|TRBJ2-3|TRBV5-1
TGCGCCAGCAGCCTAGGACCCACAGATACGCAGTATTTT
CASSLGPTDTQYF
>-|-|TRBJ2-5|TRBV7-8
TGTGCCAGCAGCTTAGCGGTTCCTAGTTTGGAGACCCAGTACTTC
CASSLAVPSLETQYF
>-|TRBD2|TRBJ2-1|TRBV4-3
TGCGCCAGCAGCCGGACTAGCGGGAGCTCCTACAATGAGCAGTTCTTC
CASSRTSGSSYNEQFF
>few|-|TRBJ2-7|TRBV19
TGTGCCAGTAAGGACAACAACTACGAGCAGTACTTC
CASKDNNYEQYF
>-|TRBD2|TRBJ2-5|TRBV28
TGTGCCAGCAGTTTACCCAGCGGGGGGGCCCAAGAGACCCAGTACTTC
CASSLPSGGAQETQYF
>-|TRBD2|TRBJ2-1|TRBV11-2
TGTGCCAGCAGCTATTTGATTAGCGGGAGGGCCCGGGATGAGCAGTTCTTC
CASSYLISGRARDEQFF
>-|TRBD1|TRBJ1-1|TRBV11-1
TGTGCCAGCAGCACCGGACAGGGCAGCACTGAAGCTTTCTTT
CASSTGQGSTEAFF
>-|-|TRBJ1-1|TRBV28
TGTGCCAGCAGTGGTGCGGGGGCGCGGGGAGCTTTCTTT
CASSGAGARGAFF
>-|TRBD1|TRBJ2-1|TRBV5-1
TGCGCCAGCAGCTTGAGCCGGACAGGGTGGGATGAGCAGTTCTTC
CASSLSRTGWDEQFF
>once|TRBD2|TRBJ2-5|TRBV30
TGTGCCTGGAGTTCGGGGGGAGAGACCCAGTACTTC
CAWSSGGETQYF
>-|-|TRBJ2-7|TRBV19
TGTGCCAGTAGTATAGAACTGTTCTACGAGCAGTACTTC
CASSIELFYEQYF
>-|-|TRBJ2-4|TRBV19
TGTGCCAGTAAGGAGGGTTTAAATTTTAACATTCAGTACTTC
CASKEGLNFNIQYF
>few|TRBD1|TRBJ1-2|TRBV30
TGTGCCTGGGCCAGGGGGTACTATGGCTACACCTTC
CAWARGYYGYTF
>-|TRBD2|TRBJ2-7|TRBV5-1
TGCGCCAGCAGCCCGGTACCGGGACTAGCTGCAGACGAGCAGTACTTC
CASSPVPGLAADEQYF
>-|-|TRBJ2-3|TRBV6-1
TGTGCCAGCAGTGACTATGGATGGGGCACAGATACGCAGTATTTT
CASSDYGWGTDTQYF
>-|-|TRBJ2-3|TRBV29-1
TGCAGCGTTGGTGGGGCCCGCACAGATACGCAGTATTTT
CSVGGARTDTQYF
>-|TRBD1|TRBJ1-1|TRBV7-2
TGTGCCAGCAGCTCCGACAGGGGGAGCATGAACACTGAAGCTTTCTTT
CASSSDRGSMNTEAFF
>-|TRBD2|TRBJ2-5|TRBV10-3
TGTGCCATCAGTGAAGGCGGGAGGGCGGAGGAGACCCAGTACTTC
CAISEGGRAEETQYF
>once|TRBD2|TRBJ2-5|TRBV19
TGTGCCAGTAGTACCGGCGGGACTATCCAAGAGACCCAGTACTTC
CASSTGGTIQETQYF
>-|-|TRBJ1-5|TRBV7-2
TGTGCCAGCAGCGTAGGGGCATATAGCAATCAGCCCCAGCATTTT
CASSVGAYSNQPQHF
>-|-|TRBJ2-5|TRBV5-4
TGTGCCAGCAGACTTGAGGCGAGATTAGAGACCCAGTACTTC
CASRLEARLETQYF
>-|-|TRBJ2-7|TRBV13
TGTGCCAGCAGTCCACTAGCTGCCCGCTACGAGCAGTACTTC
CASSPLAARYEQYF
>-|TRBD2|TRBJ2-1|TRBV7-2
TGTGCCAGCAGCTTTGCGGCTAGCGGGAACTCCTACAATGAGCAGTTCTTC
CASSFAASGNSYNEQFF
>-|TRBD2|TRBJ2-1|TRBV5-1
TGCGCCAGCAGCTTCCCCTGGACTAGGAACAATGAGCAGTTCTTC
CASSFPWTRNNEQFF
>-|-|TRBJ1-2|TRBV5-1
TGCGCCAGCAGAATGGGCGGGATCGATGGCTACACCTTC
CASRMGGIDGYTF
>-|-|TRBJ1-2|TRBV19
TGTGCCAGTAGTCCCCAGGGTTATGGCTACACCTTC
CASSPQGYGYTF
>-|TRBD2|TRBJ2-6|TRBV10-3
TGTGCCATCGGACTAGCGGAGAGCTCTGGGGCCAACGTCCTGACTTTC
CAIGLAESSGANVLTF
>-|TRBD2|TRBJ2-3|TRBV27
TGTGCCAGCAGCACCGGGACTATCCTCACAGATACGCAGTATTTT
CASSTGTILTDTQYF
>-|TRBD1|TRBJ1-2|TRBV4-1
TGCGCCAGCAGCCAGGTCGGACAGGGGAATGGCTACACCTTC
CASSQVGQGNGYTF
>-|TRBD2|TRBJ2-1|TRBV9
TGTGCCAGCAGCGTATTGGCGGGAGCGGTTGATGAGCAGTTCTTC
CASSVLAGAVDEQFF
>-|-|TRBJ2-7|TRBV14
TGTGCCAGCAGCAACCTTAATAACCCCTACGAGCAGTACTTC
CASSNLNNPYEQYF
>-|-|TRBJ1-2|TRBV18
TGTGCCAGCTCACCATACGAAGCCGGGACAAATTATGGCTACACCTTC
CASSPYEAGTNYGYTF
>-|TRBD2|TRBJ2-5|TRBV6-5
TGTGCCAGCAGTTCCCTAGCGGGAGGGCCCCAAGAGACCCAGTACTTC
CASSSLAGGPQETQYF
>-|-|TRBJ2-7|TRBV19
TGTGCCAGTAGTAGCCTAAACGAGCAGTACTTC
CASSSLNEQYF
>once|-|TRBJ1-1|TRBV6-5
TGTGCCAGCAGTTCCACCGGGACACTGAACACTGAAGCTTTCTTT
CASSSTGTLNTEAFF
>-|TRBD2|TRBJ2-3|TRBV11-2
TGTGCCAGCAGCTTAGCCCTAGCGGGAGGAACAGATACGCAGTATTTT
CASSLALAGGTDTQYF
>once|TRBD1|TRBJ1-2|TRBV9
TGTGCCAGCAGCGTAGACCCGGGACAGGGGTCAGACTATGGCTACACCTTC
CASSVDPGQGSDYGYTF
>-|-|TRBJ2-1|TRBV9
TGTGCCAGCAGCGTAAGGGGGGGCAATGAGCAGTTCTTC
CASSVRGGNEQFF